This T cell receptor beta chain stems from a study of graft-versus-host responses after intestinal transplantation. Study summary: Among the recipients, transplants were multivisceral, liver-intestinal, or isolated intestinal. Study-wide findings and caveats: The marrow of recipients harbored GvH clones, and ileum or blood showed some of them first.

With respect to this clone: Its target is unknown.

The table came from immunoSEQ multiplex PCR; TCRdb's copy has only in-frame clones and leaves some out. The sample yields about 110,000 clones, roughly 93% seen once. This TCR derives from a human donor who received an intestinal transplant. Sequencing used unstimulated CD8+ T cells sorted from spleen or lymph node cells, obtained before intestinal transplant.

The CDR3 DNA follows: TGTGCCTGGGCTCTGCGGGGACTCAATCAGCCCCAGCATTTT. Amino acids: CAWALRGLNQPQHF. This sequence joins TRBV30 and TRBJ1-5; tentative D call: TRBD1 (5 bases). The germline V gene encodes CDR1 GTSNPN and CDR2 SVGIG (reference sequence). V gave up 5 bases and J gave up 3 bases, with 14 bases separating them. The CDR3 sequence is 14 residues long.